This T cell receptor (beta chain) was sequenced in a study of blood T cell repertoires in COVID-19. Study context: The samples span acute and convalescent COVID-19 from the United States, Italy and Spain. T cells, B-cell-depleted T cells, or PBMCs provided the cDNA or gDNA that served as material.

Original handling: Quantification of nucleated cells was approximated via reference gene primer amplification. Data came from immunoSEQ multiplex PCR; TCRdb stores just in-frame clones and leaves some out. The V and J calls and clone size come from that table; D and trimming were worked out from the DNA. Found here are about 240,000 clones, approximately 87% of them singletons; the top ten hold roughly 5.8%. Losses at the gene ends were 2 bases for V and 9 bases for J; bases not matched to a gene: 8. This CDR3 spans 15 amino acids. Germline V CDR1 and CDR2: SGHTA, FQGTGA. The chain joins TRBV7-3 to TRBJ2-1; TRBD2 matches at 9 bases. The specimen sequenced was peripheral blood. The TCR sequence derives from a man between 60 and 75 years old with acute or convalescent COVID-19. The CDR3 loop reads CASSLLAGTVGEQFF. Written as DNA, the CDR3 is TGTGCCAGCAGCTTACTAGCGGGGACTGTTGGTGAGCAGTTCTTC. Using reference TRBV7-3 and TRBJ2-1 for the parts outside the CDR3, the full variable domain is GAGVSQTPSNKVTEKGKYVELRCDPISGHTALYWYRQSLGQGPEFLIYFQGTGAADDSGLPNDRFFAVRPEGSVSTLKIQRTERGDSAVYLCASSLLAGTVGEQFFGPGTRLTVL.